The source of this T cell receptor (beta chain) is a study of T cell repertoires in cytomegalovirus infection (dated by TCRdb to between 2018 and 2021). Turning to the overall study: Alongside well-studied HLA-B-restricted epitopes, the peptide stimulations were aimed at recently identified HLA-C-restricted CMV epitopes, whose presentation resists viral immunomodulation. Donor HLA type was relevant to the analysis, as public TCR beta signatures indicated carriage of CMV infection together with the matching HLA type. Here is what the overall study found, with its caveats: The ex vivo response was dominated by HLA-C-restricted CMV-specific TCR beta clonotypes, and the single most frequent clonotype in two of eight donors was supplied by these HLA-C-restricted clonotypes. Cumulative frequency of public TCR beta family members discriminated carriers of CMV infection plus the relevant HLA type in this cohort and an independent roughly 320-donor cohort.

V is cut back by 0 bases and J by 2 bases, with 1 base in the junction unmatched. CDR1 is given as SGDLS and CDR2 as YYNGEE, both from the germline V gene. The CDR3 measures 16 amino acids from cysteine to phenylalanine. The only DNA kept is the CDR3, 48 bases in frame from the first base. Per the publication, the treatment or condition label means: in vitro stimulation with specific CMV peptide epitopes to enrich CMV-specific T cells. With respect to this clonotype: Its antigen has not been determined. No much larger clone exists at a distance of one base, and base qualities are not known.

These reads were obtained on an Illumina HiSeq 1500. The raw public reads went through TCRdb reprocessing: fastp at Q25, MiXCR clone calling, in-frame beta chains kept. Rows merge per CDR3 protein into single entries with the most common DNA and genes. For this sample the table gives about 830,000 distinct CDR3 sequences, of which 30% to 35% were detected only once. Roughly an eighth of the sample rests with the top ten. The sequence links TRBV9 to TRBJ1-3; the central 11 bases match TRBD1. This material consisted of cultured CD8+ T cells from PBMCs, taken from culture after CMV antigen stimulation. This sequence originates from a human donor in good health (CMV status not recorded). Some clones in this sample may be carry-over from other donors' samples. The CDR3 in this case is CASSVAGQGAGNTIYF. The base sequence is TGTGCCAGCAGCGTAGCGGGACAGGGGGCTGGAAACACCATATATTTT.